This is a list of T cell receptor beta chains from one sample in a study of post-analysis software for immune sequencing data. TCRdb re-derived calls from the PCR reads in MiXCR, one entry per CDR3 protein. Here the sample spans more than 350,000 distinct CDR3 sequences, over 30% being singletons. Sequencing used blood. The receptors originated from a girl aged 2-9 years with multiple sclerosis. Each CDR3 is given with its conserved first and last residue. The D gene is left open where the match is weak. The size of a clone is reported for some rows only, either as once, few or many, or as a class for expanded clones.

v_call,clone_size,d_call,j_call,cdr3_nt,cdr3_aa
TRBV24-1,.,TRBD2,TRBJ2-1,TGTGCCACCAGTGATGTGGGACTAAGCGGGGTAGGGCAGTTCTTC,CATSDVGLSGVGQFF
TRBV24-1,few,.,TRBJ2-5,TGTGCCACCAGTGGACCTCAAGAGACCCAGTACTTC,CATSGPQETQYF
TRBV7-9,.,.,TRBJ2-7,TGTGCCAGCAGCGCCGGCCAGGGCAGCTCCTACGAGCAGTACTTC,CASSAGQGSSYEQYF
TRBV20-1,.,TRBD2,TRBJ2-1,TGCAGTGCTAGAGATCTAAGCGGGGGGGCTTACAATGAGCAGTTCTTC,CSARDLSGGAYNEQFF
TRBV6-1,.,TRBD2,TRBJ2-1,TGTGCCAGCGTTGAAGTAGCGGGAATTGGTGAGCAGTTCTTC,CASVEVAGIGEQFF
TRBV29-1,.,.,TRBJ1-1,TGCAGCGCCCGACGGCAGGGGTTGTTCACTGAAGCTTTCTTT,CSARRQGLFTEAFF
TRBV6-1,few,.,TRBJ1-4,TGTGCCAGCAGCTCTTCAAGGCAGTCCGAAAAACTGTTTTTT,CASSSSRQSEKLFF
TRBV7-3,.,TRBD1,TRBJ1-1,TGTGCCAGCAGCACCGGACAGGGTCTGAACACTGAAGCTTTCTTT,CASSTGQGLNTEAFF
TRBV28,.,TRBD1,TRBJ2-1,TGTGCCAGCAGTTTGAACCGACAGGGGCAGGGTGATGAGCAGTTCTTC,CASSLNRQGQGDEQFF
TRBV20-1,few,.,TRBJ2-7,TGCAGTGCTAGAGATCGAGGGTCAATAAAAGCCTACGAGCAGTACTTC,CSARDRGSIKAYEQYF
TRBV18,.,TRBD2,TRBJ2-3,TGTGCCAGCTCACCCCTAGCGGGAGCTAGCGCAGATACGCAGTATTTT,CASSPLAGASADTQYF
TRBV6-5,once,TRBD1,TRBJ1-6,TGTGCCAGCAGTTACCAGGGGGACAGTATGAATAATTCACCCCTCCACTTT,CASSYQGDSMNNSPLHF
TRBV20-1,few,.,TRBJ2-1,TGCAGTGCTAGAGATTTGGCCGATGGTAGGCAGTTCTTC,CSARDLADGRQFF
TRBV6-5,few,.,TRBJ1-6,TGTGCCACCCGGGGACAAGATAATTCACCCCTCCACTTT,CATRGQDNSPLHF
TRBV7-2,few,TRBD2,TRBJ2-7,TGTGCCAGCAGCTTATCGGGAGGCCGGAACGAGCAGTACTTC,CASSLSGGRNEQYF
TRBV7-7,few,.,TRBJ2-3,TGTGCCAGCAGCCCATTTGGGGGGGGCAATACGCAGTATTTT,CASSPFGGGNTQYF
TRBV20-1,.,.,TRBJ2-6,TGCAGTGCTAGAGATCCACAGCTGAACTCTGGGGCCAACGTCCTGACTTTC,CSARDPQLNSGANVLTF
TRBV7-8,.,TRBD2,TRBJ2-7,TGTGCCAGCAGCCCAGGACTAGCGGGAGGGAAATACGAGCAGTACTTC,CASSPGLAGGKYEQYF
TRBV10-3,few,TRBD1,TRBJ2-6,TGTGCCATCAGTGGGACAGGCAACTCTGGGGCCAACGTCCTGACTTTC,CAISGTGNSGANVLTF